The clone carrying this T cell receptor beta chain was counted once. Individuals drawn from some 25 US areas were about 18 to 100 years old. This entry comes from a study of blood T cell repertoires in COVID-19. For the study at large: COVID-19 samples collected from the United States, Italy and Spain covered acute and convalescent phases.

Data came from immunoSEQ multiplex PCR; TCRdb stores just in-frame clones and leaves some out. Of about 320,000 clones listed, over 90% were seen once; the top ten hold 3.9%. The trim removed 6 bases at V and 7 bases at J, leaving 14 bases unmatched. Germline V lookup: CDR1 SQVTM, CDR2 ANQGSEA. The CDR3 has 14 residues. The sequence derives from a woman aged 25-40 years who had been exposed to COVID-19. The V gene is TRBV29-1, the J gene TRBJ1-1; 7 bases fit TRBD1. The sequenced material came from PBMCs or T cells enriched from blood (not recorded which). CDR3 sequence (DNA): TGCAGCGTCGCCCGGGACAGCGTCGGGTATGAAGCTTTCTTT. Its translation is CSVARDSVGYEAFF.